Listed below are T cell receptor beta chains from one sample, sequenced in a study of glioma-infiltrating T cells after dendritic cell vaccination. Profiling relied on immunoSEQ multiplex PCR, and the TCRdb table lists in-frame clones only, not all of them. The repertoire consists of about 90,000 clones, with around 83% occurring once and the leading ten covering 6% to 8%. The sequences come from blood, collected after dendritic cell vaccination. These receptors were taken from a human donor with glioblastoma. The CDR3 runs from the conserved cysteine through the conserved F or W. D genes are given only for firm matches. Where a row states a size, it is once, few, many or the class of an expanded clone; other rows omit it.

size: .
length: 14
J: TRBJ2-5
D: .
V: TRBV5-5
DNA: TGTGCCAGCAGCTTGGTCAGGACAGAAGAGACCCAGTACTTC
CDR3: CASSLVRTEETQYF

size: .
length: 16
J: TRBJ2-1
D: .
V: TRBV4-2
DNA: TGTGCCAGCAGCCAAGATGTCGGAGGTTCCTACAATGAGCAGTTCTTC
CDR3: CASSQDVGGSYNEQFF

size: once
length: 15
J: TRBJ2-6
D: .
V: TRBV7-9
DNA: TGTGCCAGCAGCTTGGGCGTCTCTGGGGCCAACGTCCTGACTTTC
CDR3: CASSLGVSGANVLTF

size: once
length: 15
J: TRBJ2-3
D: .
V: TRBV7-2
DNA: TGTGCCAGCAGCTTAGCTCGGGGGGAGGGGGGTACGCAGTATTTT
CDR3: CASSLARGEGGTQYF

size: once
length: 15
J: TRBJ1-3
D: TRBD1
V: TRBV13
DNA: TGTGCCAGCAGCGCCGACAGGGGCCATGGAAACACCATATATTTT
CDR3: CASSADRGHGNTIYF

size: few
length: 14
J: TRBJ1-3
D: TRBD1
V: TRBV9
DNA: TGTGCCAGCAGCGTTGGACAGGGTGGGGACACCATATATTTT
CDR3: CASSVGQGGDTIYF

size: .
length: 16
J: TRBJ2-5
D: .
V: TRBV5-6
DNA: TGTGCCAGCAGCTTCCAGGGAAAACAGGGTGGTGAGACCCAGTACTTC
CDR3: CASSFQGKQGGETQYF

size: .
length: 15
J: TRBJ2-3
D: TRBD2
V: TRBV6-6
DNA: TGTGCCAGCAGCCCTATAGGCGGGGGGCAGGATACGCAGTATTTT
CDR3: CASSPIGGGQDTQYF

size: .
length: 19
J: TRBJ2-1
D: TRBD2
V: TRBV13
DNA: TGTGCCAGCAGCCATTACTTCGACAGCAGCGGGGGGGCCGGCAATGAGCAGTTCTTC
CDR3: CASSHYFDSSGGAGNEQFF

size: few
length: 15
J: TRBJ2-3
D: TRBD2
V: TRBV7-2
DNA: TGTGCCAGCAGCTTATCAAGGGGAGGGACAGATACGCAGTATTTT
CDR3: CASSLSRGGTDTQYF

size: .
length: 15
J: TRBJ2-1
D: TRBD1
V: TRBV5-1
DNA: TGCGCCAGCAGCTTGTTTGCGACAGGGATCAATGAGCAGTTCTTC
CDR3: CASSLFATGINEQFF

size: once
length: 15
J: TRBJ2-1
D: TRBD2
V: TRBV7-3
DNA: TGTGCCAGCAGCTTTGGCGGGGGGTTCTACAATGAGCAGTTCTTC
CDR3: CASSFGGGFYNEQFF

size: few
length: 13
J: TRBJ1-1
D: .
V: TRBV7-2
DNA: TGTGCCAGCAGCTTAGCGACAACCACTGAAGCTTTCTTT
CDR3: CASSLATTTEAFF

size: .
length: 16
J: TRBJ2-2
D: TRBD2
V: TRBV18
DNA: TGTGCCAGCTCACCCCTCGCGGGGGGTTTCACCGGGGAGCTGTTTTTT
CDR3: CASSPLAGGFTGELFF

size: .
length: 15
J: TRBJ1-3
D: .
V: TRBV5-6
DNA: TGTGCCAGCAGCTTGGGAGGGAAGGATGGAAACACCATATATTTT
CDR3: CASSLGGKDGNTIYF

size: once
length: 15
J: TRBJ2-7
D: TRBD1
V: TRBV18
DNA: TGTGCCAGCTCACTAAGGACAGGGAGCACCTACGAGCAGTACTTC
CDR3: CASSLRTGSTYEQYF

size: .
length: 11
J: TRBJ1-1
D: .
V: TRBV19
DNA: TGTGCCACCAAAGCCGAGACTGAAGCTTTCTTT
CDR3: CATKAETEAFF

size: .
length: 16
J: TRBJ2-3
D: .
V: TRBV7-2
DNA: TGTGCCAGCAGCTTAGGCGTCAGCGCTTCAACAGATACGCAGTATTTT
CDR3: CASSLGVSASTDTQYF

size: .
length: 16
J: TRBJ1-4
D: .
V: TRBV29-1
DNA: TGCAGCGTTCGAGAAGAGGGGGAGATTCAAAATGAAAAACTGTTTTTT
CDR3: CSVREEGEIQNEKLFF

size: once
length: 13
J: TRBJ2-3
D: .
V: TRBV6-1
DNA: TGTGCCAGCATCCACAGCCGCACAGATACGCAGTATTTT
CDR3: CASIHSRTDTQYF